These T cell receptor beta chains were read from a single sample in a study of T cell repertoires in cytomegalovirus infection. TCRdb reprocessed the reads with MiXCR, giving one entry per CDR3 protein. The table records approximately 340,000 distinct CDR3 sequences, about 27% of them present only once. These receptors have no known antigen. Material: cultured PBMCs, obtained from culture after CMV antigen stimulation. The origin of the receptors is a human donor in good health (CMV status not recorded). Some clones in this sample may be carry-over from other donors' samples. CDR3s include the opening cysteine and the closing phenylalanine or tryptophan. Fields, in order: V gene, CDR3 protein.

>TRBV11-1
CASSLAGHTYEQYF
>TRBV7-6
CASSFGTYEQFF
>TRBV5-5
CASSLPTRSYEQYF
>TRBV7-2
CASRAGELFF
>TRBV30
CAWRLAGSSYNEQFF
>TRBV27
CASSFLGGGETQYF
>TRBV24-1
CATSDAPEYGYTF
>TRBV11-3
CASSSTANTEAFF
>TRBV20-1
CSARWWRVYNEQFF
>TRBV6-1
CASSYGGSEQYF
>TRBV7-3
CASSDRQGGPGYTF
>TRBV6-2/TRBV6-3
CASKRGYNEQFF
>TRBV4-1
CASSQRQGNEQYF
>TRBV28
CASSKGGENIQYF
>TRBV7-2
CASSSPSLGGGRETQYF
>TRBV7-2
CAAGLAGVSLHEQFF
>TRBV11-2
CASSKLRGSKNIQYF
>TRBV7-9
CASSQGSKGYTF
>TRBV6-5
CASSPPGLAGGGNTGELFF
>TRBV12-3/TRBV12-4
CASSPGQGLSQDQPQHF
>TRBV6-5
CASSRGGTYTGELFF
>TRBV12-3/TRBV12-4
CASSYRGGSYNEQFF
>TRBV7-2
CASRRRDTNSYEQYF
>TRBV7-9
CASSTDGNSGNTIYF
>TRBV7-9
CASSSWTNPLSYGYTF
>TRBV12-3/TRBV12-4
CASSFDRAETQYF
>TRBV28
CASGLMTGAGNTIYF
>TRBV25-1
CASSHTYSNGYTF
>TRBV3-1
CASNLGGENYGYTF
>TRBV6-6
CASSPGGNRGLAGLAKNIQYF
>TRBV7-8
CASSFGGGPNYGYTF
>TRBV5-4
CASSLPDRGDEQYF
>TRBV20-1
CSARAGGETQYF
>TRBV7-9
CAARSIAGGNGYTF
>TRBV19
CASSMLEVRGTRGYTF
>TRBV23-1
CASSPELAGGPDTQYF
>TRBV7-2
CASRRVLAGNGELFF
>TRBV27
CASSSGTGVTNEKLFF
>TRBV7-8
CASSLGLGGGNTQYF
>TRBV6-8
CASSYSRTGPFQETQYF
>TRBV5-1
CASSSAISGADYNEQFF
>TRBV4-2
CASSPPQGGYGYTF
>TRBV5-4
CASSGISGGLDEQFF
>TRBV7-3
CASSFSGGRGANVLTF
>TRBV12-3/TRBV12-4
CASSSGRGWDTQYF
>TRBV19
CASSSGPKNIQYF
>TRBV6-1
CASRIHGLLAKNIQYF